This TCR beta chain was captured in a study of T cell repertoires in cytomegalovirus infection. This clonotype was found once. Its antigen is unidentified. The germline gives CDR1 MNHNY, CDR2 SVGAGI (reference sequence). CDR3 length equals 12 residues. V lost 0 bases to trimming and J lost 6 bases, with 5 bases between them. Study-level points and caveats: Dominant in the ex vivo response were TCR beta clonotypes restricted by HLA-C and specific for CMV.

MiXCR, run by TCRdb on the reads, gives a single entry per CDR3 protein. This table holds roughly 230,000 distinct CDR3 sequences, approximately 24% found once. The V gene is TRBV6-6, the J gene TRBJ2-5; D is uncertain. This receptor was obtained from a human donor in good health (CMV status not recorded). Some clones in this sample may be carry-over from other donors' samples. Sequences were obtained from CD8+ T cells from PBMCs. Written as DNA, the CDR3 is TGTGCCAGCAGTTACTCCGAACAGACCCAGTACTTC. Amino acids: CASSYSEQTQYF.